This T cell receptor (beta chain) was sequenced for a study of blood T cell repertoires in COVID-19. Turning to the study itself: Samples representing acute and convalescent COVID-19 were sourced from the United States, Italy and Spain. Sources were T cells, B-cell-depleted T cells, or PBMCs; the material itself was cDNA or gDNA.

The CDR3 length is 14 residues. Germline CDR1 reads SGHRS; CDR2 reads YFSETQ. Trimming removed 1 base from V and 5 bases from J; junction bases left unmatched: 5. Original processing methods: It was from reference gene primer amplification that nucleated cell counts were estimated. Here immunoSEQ multiplex PCR was the method, and the copy in TCRdb shows in-frame clones only, minus some. V and J calls plus clone size are reproduced from that table; the DNA served to infer D and trimming. Among about 260,000 clones listed, 87% were seen once. The sequencing input was peripheral blood. This TCR was recovered from a woman between 40 and 50 years old who had recovered from COVID-19. The chain has TRBV5-1 and TRBJ2-5; 7 bases map to TRBD1. CDR3 protein: CASSLLTGMETQYF. The CDR3 nucleotides read TGCGCCAGCAGCTTGCTGACAGGGATGGAGACCCAGTACTTC.